The present T cell receptor beta chain was sequenced within a study of early T cells in non-severe SARS-CoV-2 infection. MiXCR, applied by TCRdb to the 5' RACE reads, yields one record per CDR3 protein. This sample has 85,000 to 90,000 distinct CDR3 sequences, with under 15% found just once. V shed 8 bases and J shed 7 bases, with 9 bases lying between them. Germline CDR1 and CDR2: ENHRY and SYGVKD. CDR3 length: 11 amino acids. This sequence joins TRBV10-3 and TRBJ2-1; D call uncertain. Specimen: whole blood. The origin of this receptor is an adult who was a healthcare worker with PCR-confirmed SARS-CoV-2 infection or an uninfected control (not recorded which). This CDR3 reads CAIGLTNEQFF. The CDR3 nucleotides read TGTGCCATCGGCCTAACTAATGAGCAGTTCTTC.